The T cell receptor beta chain described here comes from a study of blood T cells in healthy people across ages. As for the study in general: Template switching captured about one barcoded beta molecule per two T cells. Findings and limits, study-wide: Per million T cells, the diversity of TCR beta decreased roughly linearly as age advanced. Across samples, TCR beta diversity tracked strongly with naive T cell percentage.

V dropped 5 bases and J dropped 4; count of bases not matched to a gene: 10. The CDR3 covers 16 residues. Germline CDR1 reads SGHTA; CDR2 reads FQGTGA. Combining a sample-barcoded 5' primer with a J-beta primer mix, a second PCR ran for roughly 6 to 12 cycles. TCRdb ran MiXCR on the 5' RACE reads and lists one entry per CDR3 protein. Among roughly 2 million distinct CDR3 sequences listed, around 48% were seen once. As for this clonotype: The antigen remains undetermined.

Material: blood. This chain links TRBV7-3 with TRBJ2-3; 9 bases match TRBD2. The TCR comes from a woman aged 40-49 years in good health. CDR3 sequence reads: CASSPQGRGGPDTQYF. The CDR3 DNA follows: TGTGCCAGCAGCCCCCAGGGGCGGGGGGGCCCAGATACGCAGTATTTT. Drawing the rest from reference TRBV7-3 and TRBJ2-3, the complete variable domain is GAGVSQTPSNKVTEKGKYVELRCDPISGHTALYWYRQSLGQGPEFLIYFQGTGAADDSGLPNDRFFAVRPEGSVSTLKIQRTERGDSAVYLCASSPQGRGGPDTQYFGPGTRLTVL.